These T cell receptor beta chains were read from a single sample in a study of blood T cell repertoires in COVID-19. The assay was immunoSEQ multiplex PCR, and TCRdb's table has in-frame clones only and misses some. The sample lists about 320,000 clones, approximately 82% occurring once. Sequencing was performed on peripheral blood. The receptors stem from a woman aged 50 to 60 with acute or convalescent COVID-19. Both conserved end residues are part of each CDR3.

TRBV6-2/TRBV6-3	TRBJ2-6	CASSYSSSSGANVLTF
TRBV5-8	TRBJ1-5	CASSSRTAGDQPQHF
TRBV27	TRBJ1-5	CASGAVADQPQHF
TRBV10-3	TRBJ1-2	CATREDGYGYTF
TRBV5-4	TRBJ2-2	CASSLRVSNANTGELFF
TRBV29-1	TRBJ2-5	CSVEDPDYIETQYF
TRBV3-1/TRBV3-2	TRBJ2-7	CASSRTTGDYEQYF
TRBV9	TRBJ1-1	CASSVGQLNTEAFF
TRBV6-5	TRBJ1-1	CASSFSRNTEAFF
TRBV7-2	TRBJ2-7	CASSFSGGYEQYF
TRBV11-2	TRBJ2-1	CASSLEGLSYNEQFF
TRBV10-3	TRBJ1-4	CAISEEGAGANEKLFF
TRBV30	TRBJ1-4	CAWRPGTGDEKLFF
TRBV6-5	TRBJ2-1	CASRLRESYNEQFF
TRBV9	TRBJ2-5	CASSVSGRRIQETQYF
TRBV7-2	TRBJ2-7	CASGLVAEQYF
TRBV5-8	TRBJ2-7	CASRNHGMGGSYEQYF
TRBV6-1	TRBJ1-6	CASSDLDRADSPLHF
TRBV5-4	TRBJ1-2	CASSSQGVDGYTF
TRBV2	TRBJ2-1	CASFRTEYNEQFF
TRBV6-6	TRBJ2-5	CASIAGGGPLLETQYF
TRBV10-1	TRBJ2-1	CASSGQGYNEQFF
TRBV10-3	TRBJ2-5	CASARDGPPQETQYF
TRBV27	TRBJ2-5	CASSPQTGGFETQYF
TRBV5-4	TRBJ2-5	CASSSLLANGETQYF
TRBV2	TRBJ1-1	CATKTGLNTEAFF
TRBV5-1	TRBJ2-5	CASSAGDRTQETQYF
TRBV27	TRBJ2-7	CASSSPRGARYF
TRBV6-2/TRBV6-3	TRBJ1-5	CASSYDRGRTYSNQPQHF
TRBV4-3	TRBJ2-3	CASSQDGKTTDTQYF
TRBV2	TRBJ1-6	CASRRTVNSPLHF
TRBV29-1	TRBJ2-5	CSVGAGGWQETQYF
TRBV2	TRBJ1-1	CASREDRVNTEAFF
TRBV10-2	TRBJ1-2	CASSELGTESGYTF
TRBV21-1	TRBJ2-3	CASSKGGAGAVVTQYF
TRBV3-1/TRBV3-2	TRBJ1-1	CASSLQGQNTEAFF
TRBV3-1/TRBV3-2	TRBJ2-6	CASSQEGMWDRTFGGANVLTF
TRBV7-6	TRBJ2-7	CASSPMSGSDEQYF
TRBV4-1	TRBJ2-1	CASSQGRAGHLNVGEQFF
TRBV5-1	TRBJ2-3	CASSATGVSAADTQYF
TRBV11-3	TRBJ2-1	CASSLDGRGGGISYNEQFF
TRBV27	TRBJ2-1	CASSKALATNNEQFF
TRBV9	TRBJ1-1	CASSSQGAGNTEAFF
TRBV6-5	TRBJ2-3	CASAGDTDTQYF
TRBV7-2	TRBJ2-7	CASSFYVPPVEQYF
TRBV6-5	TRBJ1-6	CASSRDFGNSPLHF
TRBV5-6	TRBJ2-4	CASSRRTGTGDIQYF
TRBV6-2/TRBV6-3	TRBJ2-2	CASSLNTGELFF
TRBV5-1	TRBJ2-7	CASSWGLANEQYF
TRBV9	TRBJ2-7	CASSVDPQREQYF